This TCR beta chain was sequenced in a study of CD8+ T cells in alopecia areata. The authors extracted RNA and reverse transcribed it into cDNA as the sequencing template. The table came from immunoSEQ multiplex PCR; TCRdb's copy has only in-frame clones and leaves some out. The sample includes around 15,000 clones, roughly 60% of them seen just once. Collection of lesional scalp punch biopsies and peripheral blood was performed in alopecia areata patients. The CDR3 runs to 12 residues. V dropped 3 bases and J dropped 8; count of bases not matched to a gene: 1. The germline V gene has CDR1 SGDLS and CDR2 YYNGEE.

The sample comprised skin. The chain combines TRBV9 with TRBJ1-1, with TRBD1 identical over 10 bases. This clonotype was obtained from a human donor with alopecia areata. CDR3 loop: CASSGGQGEAFF. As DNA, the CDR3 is TGTGCCAGCAGCGGGGGACAGGGGGAAGCTTTCTTT.